The subject of this entry is one T cell receptor beta chain. This CDR3 is built from 16 residues. CDR1 is SGHTA, CDR2 FQGNSA, per germline. The trim removed 1 base at V and 1 base at J, leaving 6 bases unmatched. Measured with immunoSEQ multiplex PCR; TCRdb has only the in-frame clones, and not every one. The repertoire includes 1.6 million or so clones, about 96% of them detected once, and 1.2% sits in the top ten. These data belong to a study of shared clonotypes between healthy human individuals. The genes are TRBV7-2 and TRBJ1-2; 7 bases match TRBD1. This clonotype originated in a man aged 30 to 39 in good health. The sequencing input was naive CD4+ T cells sorted from blood. Subset: CD45RA+ positively selected. The CDR3 spells CASSLGAGTDNYGYTF. In DNA, the CDR3 is TGTGCCAGCAGCTTAGGGGCGGGGACAGATAACTATGGCTACACCTTC. Drawing the rest from reference TRBV7-2 and TRBJ1-2, the complete variable domain is GAGVSQSPSNKVTEKGKDVELRCDPISGHTALYWYRQSLGQGLEFLIYFQGNSAPDKSGLPSDRFSAERTGGSVSTLTIQRTQQEDSAVYLCASSLGAGTDNYGYTFGSGTRLTVV.